This TCR beta chain was identified in a study of human T cells and chemical hapten exposure. This clonotype was seen many times. TCRdb re-called the RACE reads through MiXCR, storing one row per CDR3 protein. The table lists 30,000 to 40,000 distinct CDR3 sequences, 7.6% of them singletons, with 1.3% in the top ten. The CDR3 totals 18 residues. With V trimmed by 6 bases and J by 0 bases, 12 bases remained unmatched. Germline CDR1 and CDR2: SGHNT and YYREEE (reference sequence). The time point here: pre-sensitization, week 0. The treatment: therapeutic diphenylcyclopropenone sensitization with weekly scalp DPC.

Sequencing used whole blood, obtained in connection with sensitization to the hapten diphenylcyclopropenone (DPC). The receptor was isolated from a woman aged 45-59 years with alopecia areata. Some clones in this sample may be carry-over from other donors' samples. This rearrangement joins TRBV5-4 to TRBJ2-2, with TRBD2 identical over 9 bases. In DNA form, the CDR3 reads TGTGCCAGCACCCCTTTTCGTACTAGCGGGTCGAACACCGGGGAGCTGTTTTTT. Translated: CASTPFRTSGSNTGELFF.